One and the same sample provided the 18 T cell receptor beta chains below, sequenced in a study of CD8+ T cells in alopecia areata. Extracted from the samples, RNA was reverse transcribed into cDNA to serve as the sequencing template. The repertoire was sequenced with immunoSEQ multiplex PCR; TCRdb's copy has only in-frame clones and lacks some. This table has some 95,000 clones, roughly two fifths appearing once. The treatment here: oral pan-JAK inhibitor, 5-10 mg twice daily. The sample here was CD8+ T cells sorted from blood, taken at week 24, from a patient treated with tofacitinib. The origin of the receptors is a human donor with alopecia areata.

The V call is TRBV10-2, the J call TRBJ2-5, with a weak D call TRBD2 (7 bases). The V gene lost 6 bases and the J gene lost 1 base, with 12 bases spanning the gap. The CDR3 spans 14 residues. Germline CDR1 WSHSY, CDR2 SAAADI. The DNA of the CDR3 is TGCGCCAGCAGACCCGCGGGGGCCCAAGAGACCCAGTACTTC. This sequence encodes CASRPAGAQETQYF.

This rearrangement joins TRBV7-9 to TRBJ1-1; D gene unclear. CDR1 is SEHNR, CDR2 FQNEAQ, per germline (reference sequence). With 4 bases removed from V and 7 bases from J, the gap between germline ends came to 13 bases. The CDR3 has 13 amino acids. CDR3 in amino acids: CASSYGGQNEAFF. Here the CDR3 DNA reads TGTGCCAGCAGCTATGGAGGTCAGAATGAAGCTTTCTTT.

This clone has a handful of counts. The rearrangement joins TRBV5-1 to TRBJ2-7, with TRBD1 identical over 11 bases. This CDR3 comprises 18 residues. The germline CDR1 and CDR2 sequences are SGHRS and YFSETQ. The J segment lost 7 bases and the V segment lost 2 bases, leaving 17 bases of the junction unmatched. The CDR3 bases are TGCGCCAGCAGCTTTGAGGACAGGGGGCCACCCAACTCTGGGGAGCAGTACTTC. Amino acids: CASSFEDRGPPNSGEQYF.

The chain has TRBV19 and TRBJ2-3; 9 nucleotides match TRBD2. The CDR3 length is 16 residues. V trimming: 7 bases; J trimming: 2 bases; junction bases outside the gene matches: 10. The germline gives CDR1 LNHDA, CDR2 SQIVND (reference sequence). The CDR3 coding sequence is TGTGCCAGTATGCCCTCGGCGGGAGGGTACACAGATACGCAGTATTTT. Encoded protein: CASMPSAGGYTDTQYF.

This clone was picked up a small number of times. This sequence joins TRBV25-1 and TRBJ2-7; D may be TRBD2 (6 bases). The germline V and J ends were trimmed by 6 bases and 2 bases, with 14 bases remaining between them. Germline CDR1 is MGHDK and CDR2 is SYGVNS. The CDR3 contains 14 residues. In nucleotides, the CDR3 is TGTGCCAGCAGCATAGGGACTGACGCCTACGAGCAGTACTTC. Amino acid sequence: CASSIGTDAYEQYF.

This chain connects TRBV19 to TRBJ2-1; 10 positions match TRBD1. J was trimmed by 5 bases and V by 4 bases; bases with no gene match: 2. This CDR3 has 14 amino acids. CDR1 and CDR2 from the germline V gene are LNHDA and SQIVND (reference sequence). The CDR3, as DNA: TGTGCCAGTAGTACGGGGACAGGGGACAATGAGCAGTTCTTC. This gives the protein CASSTGTGDNEQFF.

This clone was detected only a few times. The rearrangement links TRBV11-1 to TRBJ2-7; D not certain. Germline CDR1 is SGHAT and CDR2 is FQDESV (reference sequence). The CDR3 has 11 amino acids. V lost 4 bases to trimming and J lost 2 bases, with 3 bases between them. The CDR3 nucleotides are TGTGCCAGCAGCTCCACCTACGAGCAGTACTTC. This encodes CASSSTYEQYF. Based on the CDR3 plus reference TRBV11-1 and TRBJ2-7, the full variable domain is EAEVAQSPRYKITEKSQAVAFWCDPISGHATLYWYRQILGQGPELLVQFQDESVVDDSQLPKDRFSAERLKGVDSTLKIQPAELGDSAMYLCASSSTYEQYFGPGTRLTVT.

J is TRBJ2-5 and V is TRBV5-4; D gene uncertain. The germline V gene encodes CDR1 SGHNT and CDR2 YYREEE (reference sequence). The CDR3 length is 15 residues. V lost 0 bases and J lost 1, with 10 bases in between. CDR3 sequence: CASSLAVDGQETQYF. For the CDR3, the DNA is TGTGCCAGCAGCTTGGCCGTGGACGGCCAAGAGACCCAGTACTTC.

The rearrangement links TRBV27 to TRBJ2-1; no clear D. The CDR3 sequence is 16 residues long. The germline gives CDR1 MNHEY, CDR2 SMNVEV (reference sequence). The V gene lost 7 bases and the J gene lost 5 bases, with 21 bases spanning the gap. The CDR3 reads CASTSTAEARHNEQFF. The CDR3 DNA reads as TGTGCCAGCACCTCAACCGCCGAAGCACGACACAATGAGCAGTTCTTC.

The rearrangement uses TRBV7-2 and TRBJ1-3, with a possible D match to TRBD1 (5 bases). Trimming removed 6 bases at V and 3 bases at J, with 12 bases between. CDR3 length: 14 amino acids. Germline V lookup: CDR1 SGHTA, CDR2 FQGNSA. CDR3 nucleotide sequence: TGTGCCAGCAGGGCGGGACTTAGTGGAAACACCATATATTTT. Translation gives CASRAGLSGNTIYF. The entire variable domain, with the rest obtained from reference TRBV7-2 and TRBJ1-3, is as follows: GAGVSQSPSNKVTEKGKDVELRCDPISGHTALYWYRQSLGQGLEFLIYFQGNSAPDKSGLPSDRFSAERTGGSVSTLTIQRTQQEDSAVYLCASRAGLSGNTIYFGEGSWLTVV.

The rearrangement links TRBV10-3 to TRBJ2-1; no reliable D call. Trimming took 6 bases from V and 4 from J, leaving 10 bases between them. The CDR3 sequence is 13 residues long. Germline V gives CDR1 ENHRY, CDR2 SYGVKD. The CDR3 is CAISPKRYNEQFF. The CDR3 nucleotides read TGTGCCATCAGCCCGAAGAGATACAATGAGCAGTTCTTC.

This clone was counted between two and nine times. The chain uses TRBV14 and TRBJ1-2; D is unresolved. Trimming stripped 1 base from V and 8 bases from J, with 17 bases between. Germline lookup yields CDR1 SGHDN and CDR2 FVKESK. The CDR3 totals 15 residues. CDR3 DNA: TGTGCCAGCAGCCAAGGAGGACCCCGGGCCTGGGGCTACACCTTC. It encodes CASSQGGPRAWGYTF.

The chain couples TRBV15 to TRBJ1-1; D unclear. Between the trimmed V and J ends, which lost 8 bases and 1 base, there was a span of 5 bases. The CDR3 runs 11 residues. The germline V gene has CDR1 LNHNV and CDR2 YYDKDF (reference sequence). CDR3 sequence reads: CATGENTEAFF. The CDR3 coding sequence is TGTGCCACCGGGGAGAACACTGAAGCTTTCTTT. Using reference TRBV15 and TRBJ1-1 for the parts outside the CDR3, the full variable domain is DAMVIQNPRYQVTQFGKPVTLSCSQTLNHNVMYWYQQKSSQAPKLLFHYYDKDFNNEADTPDNFQSRRPNTSFCFLDIRSPGLGDTAMYLCATGENTEAFFGQGTRLTVV.

The chain uses TRBV10-3 and TRBJ2-3; D ambiguous. Deletions cut 7 bases from V and 4 bases from J, with 18 bases between. Germline assignment: CDR1 ENHRY and CDR2 SYGVKD. The CDR3 contains 15 residues. The CDR3 region has the DNA TGTGCCATCAAGGCGGCAGGTGGTTCTGCAGATACGCAGTATTTT. Protein sequence: CAIKAAGGSADTQYF.

The chain is built from TRBV14 and TRBJ2-1, with 9 positions matching TRBD2. CDR3 length: 15 amino acids. The junction had 7 bases not matched to a gene; V was cut back by 4 bases and J by 6 bases. The germline CDR1 and CDR2 sequences are SGHDN and FVKESK. The CDR3 DNA reads as TGTGCCAGCAGCCCTGGAGCGGGAGGAGCCAATGAGCAGTTCTTC. Translating it yields CASSPGAGGANEQFF. Drawing the rest from reference TRBV14 and TRBJ2-1, the complete variable domain is EAGVTQFPSHSVIEKGQTVTLRCDPISGHDNLYWYRRVMGKEIKFLLHFVKESKQDESGMPNNRFLAERTGGTYSTLKVQPAELEDSGVYFCASSPGAGGANEQFFGPGTRLTVL.

V gene TRBV27 combines with J gene TRBJ2-1; perhaps D is TRBD1 or TRBD2 (5 bases each). Germline lookup yields CDR1 MNHEY and CDR2 SMNVEV (reference sequence). Between the trimmed V and J ends, which lost 10 bases and 9 bases, there was a span of 16 bases. The CDR3 length is 12 residues. The CDR3 region has the DNA TGTGCCACCACCAGAGGGGACGGTGAGCAGTTCTTC. Translated: CATTRGDGEQFF.

This clone was observed a few times. This chain connects TRBV29-1 to TRBJ1-1; perhaps TRBD1 as D (6 bases). Per germline, CDR1 SQVTM and CDR2 ANQGSEA. V lost 1 base and J 4 bases, leaving 10 bases between the germline ends. CDR3 length equals 13 residues. CDR3 sequence: CSVEAGTFTEAFF. The CDR3 DNA is TGCAGCGTTGAAGCCGGGACATTCACTGAAGCTTTCTTT. Full variable domain (missing parts from reference TRBV29-1 and TRBJ1-1): SAVISQKPSRDICQRGTSLTIQCQVDSQVTMMFWYRQQPGQSLTLIATANQGSEATYESGFVIDKFPISRPNLTFSTLTVSNMSPEDSSIYLCSVEAGTFTEAFFGQGTRLTVV.

The V and J genes are TRBV11-2 and TRBJ2-3, with 9 bases matching TRBD2. Trimming at V came to 3 bases and at J to 2 bases, leaving 9 bases not matched to a gene. Germline CDR1 and CDR2: SGHAT and FQNNGV. The CDR3 extends over 17 amino acids. The CDR3 loop reads CASSFAGGPIATDTQYF. The CDR3 nucleotides are TGTGCCAGCAGCTTCGCGGGAGGGCCGATAGCCACAGATACGCAGTATTTT.